Sequencing of this TCR beta chain was carried out in a study of shared clonotypes between healthy human individuals. As for the study in general: Those who served as donors were a couple of women and three men between the ages of 18 and 49. Study-wide points: Clonotypes which were not shared had lower generation probabilities than clonotypes that all four donors shared. Large sequencing depth failed to make sorted-subset sequencing complete, rarefaction showed.

With regard to this clone: The antigen is unknown.

This CDR3 is 14 amino acids long. Per germline, CDR1 WNHNN and CDR2 SYGVQD (reference sequence). Germline trimming cut 3 bases from V and 5 bases from J; bases unmatched to any gene: 3. Under the authors' procedure: Junction-only sequences produced by ImmunoSEQ had no quality scores, so filtering differed. Only in-frame clones appear in the TCRdb table, and some are missing; sequencing was by immunoSEQ multiplex PCR. V and J calls and clone size are copied from that table; D and trimming were computed from the DNA. This table has hundreds of thousands of clones, approximately 97% appearing once. The rearrangement joins TRBV10-1 to TRBJ2-3, with TRBD1 matching 9 bases. The source is a woman aged 30 to 39 in good health. The sample consisted of naive CD4+ T cells sorted from blood. Subset given: CD45RA+ positively selected. The CDR3: CASSDGQGLDTQYF. As DNA, the CDR3 is TGCGCCAGCAGTGATGGACAGGGGTTAGATACGCAGTATTTT.